Below, 29 T cell receptor beta chains from the same sample are listed, as sequenced in a study of T cells after yellow fever vaccination (dated by TCRdb to about 2019). The treatment or condition label on this specimen signifies: live attenuated yellow fever vaccine strain. The library was prepared using 5' RACE. Sequencing instrument: Illumina HiSeq 2500. TCRdb itself trimmed the public reads at Q25 with fastp, ran MiXCR and retained productive beta chains. CDR3 protein sequences are deduplicated, and each keeps its most common genes and DNA. In this sample the table shows about 360,000 distinct CDR3 sequences, roughly 6.1% of which occur a single time. The ten largest clones add up to 15% of the sample. The source material was PBMCs, sampled 5 days after the yellow fever booster vaccination. Every receptor here comes from a man aged 25 to 40 who received the YFV17D yellow fever vaccine.

Only a few counts were recorded for this clonotype. The chain carries TRBV20-1 and TRBJ2-1, with D hard to call. The CDR3 has 11 amino acids. CDR1 and CDR2 from the germline V gene are DFQATT and SNEGSKA (reference sequence). The V and J ends lost 6 bases and 4 bases respectively, with 7 bases between them. As DNA, the CDR3 is TGCAGTGCACCGGAATACAATGAGCAGTTCTTC. It codes for CSAPEYNEQFF.

This clonotype was picked up a small number of times. The CDR3: CASEKRDRGVKGMNTEAFF. The DNA for the CDR3 is TGTGCCAGTGAAAAAAGGGACAGGGGAGTTAAAGGGATGAACACTGAAGCTTTCTTT. The chain employs TRBV19 and TRBJ1-1; TRBD1 aligns across 10 bases. The CDR3 runs 19 residues. Germline assignment: CDR1 LNHDA and CDR2 SQIVND (reference sequence). The junction had 18 bases not matched to a gene; V was cut back by 8 bases and J by 0 bases.

V is TRBV7-9 and J is TRBJ2-3, with 7 bases lining up with TRBD2. This CDR3 has 16 residues. With V trimmed by 5 bases and J by 4 bases, 12 bases remained unmatched. The germline V gene has CDR1 SEHNR and CDR2 FQNEAQ (reference sequence). The CDR3 protein is CASSPETAGVADTQYF. CDR3 nucleotides: TGTGCCAGCAGCCCCGAAACGGCGGGAGTGGCAGATACGCAGTATTTT.

This clonotype was observed at least ten times. This chain connects TRBV5-1 to TRBJ2-7; 8 nucleotides agree with TRBD1. This CDR3 has 15 amino acids. The V and J ends lost 4 bases and 3 bases, in that order; junction bases with no gene match: 9. The germline CDR1 and CDR2 sequences are SGHRS and YFSETQ. Written as DNA, the CDR3 is TGCGCCAGCAGCCCCGGGACAGGAGACTTCTACGAGCAGTACTTC. Encoded protein: CASSPGTGDFYEQYF.

This clonotype appeared a few times. CDR3 nucleotides: TGCAGCGTTGATAGCGGGAGAGCAGATACGCAGTATTTT. It is translated as CSVDSGRADTQYF. V gene TRBV29-1 combines with J gene TRBJ2-3, with 9 bases lining up with TRBD2. The trim removed 3 bases at V and 4 bases at J, leaving 2 bases unmatched. CDR3 length: 13 amino acids. CDR1 and CDR2 (germline): SQVTM, ANQGSEA.

This chain connects TRBV28 to TRBJ1-2; TRBD1 matches at 8 bases. CDR1 and CDR2 (germline): MDHEN, SYDVKM. The CDR3 loop spans 15 amino acids. Trimming at V came to 6 bases and at J to 6 bases, leaving 12 bases not matched to a gene. The CDR3 sequence: CASSNAQGALDGYTF. CDR3 nucleotide sequence: TGTGCCAGCAGCAATGCGCAGGGGGCTTTGGATGGCTACACCTTC.

This clonotype was counted many times. The J gene is TRBJ1-2, the V gene TRBV11-2, with D tentatively TRBD1 (6 bases). Germline CDR1 reads SGHAT; CDR2 reads FQNNGV. This CDR3 is 14 amino acids long. V was pared by 3 bases and J by 2 bases, with 10 bases between. Here the CDR3 reads CASSFATGNYGYTF. Here the CDR3 DNA reads TGTGCCAGCAGCTTTGCAACAGGGAACTATGGCTACACCTTC. Full variable domain (remainder filled in from reference TRBV11-2 and TRBJ1-2): EAGVAQSPRYKIIEKRQSVAFWCNPISGHATLYWYQQILGQGPKLLIQFQNNGVVDDSQLPKDRFSAERLKGVDSTLKIQPAKLEDSAVYLCASSFATGNYGYTFGSGTRLTVV.

This clonotype turned up a few times. The chain links TRBV20-1 to TRBJ2-1; no firm D call. CDR1 is DFQATT, CDR2 SNEGSKA, per germline (reference sequence). This CDR3 has 12 amino acids. Trimming took off 4 bases at V and 8 bases at J, with 12 bases between the two ends. The CDR3 nucleotides are TGCAGTGCTATCCTGGGTACCTATGAGCAGTTCTTC. Its protein is CSAILGTYEQFF.

This clonotype was observed a few times. The chain employs TRBV6-2 or TRBV6-3 and TRBJ1-2; D is ambiguous. The V gene lost 0 bases and the J gene lost 3 bases, with 11 bases spanning the gap. There are 15 residues in the CDR3. CDR1 and CDR2 from the germline V gene are MNHEY and SVGEGT. DNA for the CDR3: TGTGCCAGCAGTTACTCGATAATGGCAGACTATGGCTACACCTTC. This translates into CASSYSIMADYGYTF.

This clonotype has a handful of counts. V usage is TRBV20-1 and J usage is TRBJ2-1; D is possibly TRBD2 (6 bases). V lost 5 bases and J lost 4, with 6 bases in between. Germline V gene data show CDR1 as DFQATT and CDR2 as SNEGSKA (reference sequence). The CDR3 consists of 11 residues. The CDR3 DNA reads TGCAGTGCTCGGGGGTACAATGAGCAGTTCTTC. This sequence encodes CSARGYNEQFF.

This clonotype showed up many times. This chain joins TRBV7-2 and TRBJ2-4; TRBD1 might be the D (5 bases). Germline loops: CDR1 SGHTA, CDR2 FQGNSA. Trimming shortened V by 5 bases and J by 6 bases, and 11 bases separated the two germline ends. CDR3 length: 13 residues. CDR3 sequence (DNA): TGTGCCAGCAGCGGTGACAGTCCAAACATTCAGTACTTC. Protein product: CASSGDSPNIQYF.

The rearrangement uses TRBV6-5 and TRBJ1-2; D is unclear. Germline CDR1 reads MNHEY; CDR2 reads SVGAGI. V was clipped by 0 bases and J by 4 bases, with 9 bases between them. This CDR3 contains 14 residues. CDR3 nucleotide sequence: TGTGCCAGCAGTTACTCGAGTTTGATCTATGGCTACACCTTC. Translating it yields CASSYSSLIYGYTF.

In this sample, this clonotype turned up many times. The V call is TRBV5-8, the J call TRBJ1-2; 7 positions agree with TRBD1. CDR1 is SGHTS and CDR2 is YDEGEE in the germline V gene. V lost 2 bases, J lost 4 bases, and 5 bases stayed unmatched. The CDR3 is 14 amino acids. The CDR3 sequence is CASSLQGFSYGYTF. DNA of the CDR3: TGTGCCAGCAGCTTACAGGGGTTTTCCTATGGCTACACCTTC.

The V and J genes are TRBV4-2 and TRBJ1-6, with 9 bases aligning to TRBD1. The V gene end was trimmed by 0 bases and the J gene end by 2 bases; junction bases not matched to a gene: 5. Germline lookup yields CDR1 LGHNA and CDR2 YNFKEQ. The CDR3 is 18 amino acids. This CDR3 reads CASSQDPDRGTYNSPLHF. The CDR3 DNA reads TGTGCCAGCAGCCAAGATCCGGACAGGGGAACCTATAATTCACCCCTCCACTTT.

Only a few counts were recorded for this clonotype. The chain has TRBV6-1 and TRBJ2-5, with 7 bases fitting TRBD2. V lost 6 bases to trimming and J lost 4 bases; unmatched junction nucleotides: 8. Germline CDR1 MNHNS, CDR2 SASEGT. The CDR3 consists of 14 residues. CDR3 amino acids: CASSSVGRGETQYF. The CDR3 DNA sequence: TGTGCCAGCAGCAGCGTGGGGAGGGGAGAGACCCAGTACTTC.

This clonotype occurred a few times. The chain recombines TRBV28 with TRBJ2-7; D perhaps matches TRBD1 (6 bases). The V end was cut by 10 bases, the J end by 5 bases, with 21 bases between. Germline assignment: CDR1 MDHEN and CDR2 SYDVKM. The CDR3 loop spans 14 amino acids. The DNA for the CDR3 is TGTGCCACCGTGGGCCCAACAGGGTCCCACGAGCAGTACTTC. It codes for CATVGPTGSHEQYF. Looking up the rest from reference TRBV28 and TRBJ2-7 gives the full variable domain: DVKVTQSSRYLVKRTGEKVFLECVQDMDHENMFWYRQDPGLGLRLIYFSYDVKMKEKGDIPEGYSVSREKKERFSLILESASTNQTSMYLCATVGPTGSHEQYFGPGTRLTVT.

Concerning this clonotype: A much more abundant neighbour one base away suggests this may be a read error. The chain joins TRBV29-1 to TRBJ2-7, with TRBD1 matching over 12 bases. The CDR3 runs 13 residues. J gave up 8 bases and V 7 bases, and 9 bases lay outside the gene matches. CDR1 and CDR2 (germline): SQVTM, ANQGSEA. The CDR3 loop reads CSAWDRGRDQQYF. For the CDR3, the DNA is TGCAGCGCCTGGGACAGGGGGCGCGACCAGCAGTACTTC.

A few counts support this clonotype. The chain is built from TRBV6-1 and TRBJ1-1; tentative D call: TRBD1 (5 bases). Germline loops: CDR1 MNHNS, CDR2 SASEGT. The CDR3 length is 14 residues. V was pared by 6 bases and J by 4 bases, with 15 bases between. The CDR3 loop is CASSIYRDSTEAFF. The CDR3 nucleotides read TGTGCCAGCAGCATATACCGGGACTCCACTGAAGCTTTCTTT.

This sequence joins TRBV5-4 and TRBJ2-3, with TRBD2 matching over 11 bases. The length of the CDR3 is 17 residues. Germline CDR1 is SGHNT and CDR2 is YYREEE (reference sequence). After removal of 0 bases from V and 1 base from J, the junction contained 4 bases not matched to a gene. CDR3 amino acids: CASSLETSGTGTDTQYF. CDR3 in DNA: TGTGCCAGCAGCTTGGAGACTAGCGGGACGGGCACAGATACGCAGTATTTT.

The chain has TRBV27 and TRBJ2-3, with D tentatively TRBD1 or TRBD2 (5 bases each). The CDR3 consists of 16 residues. V was trimmed by 10 bases and J by 2 bases, leaving 22 bases between them. Looked up from germline, CDR1 is MNHEY and CDR2 is SMNVEV (reference sequence). CDR3 sequence: CANILRDPKATDTQYF. In nucleotides, the CDR3 is TGTGCCAACATTCTCCGGGACCCCAAAGCCACAGATACGCAGTATTTT.

The chain employs TRBV6-5 and TRBJ2-7; D gene uncertain. The CDR3 loop spans 13 amino acids. V was trimmed by 0 bases and J by 6 bases, leaving 9 bases between them. Germline CDR1 is MNHEY and CDR2 is SVGAGI. The CDR3 DNA reads as TGTGCCAGCAGTTACTCACAATTGTCCGAGCAGTACTTC. Translating it yields CASSYSQLSEQYF.

This clonotype was detected only a few times. The gene calls are TRBV7-9 and TRBJ2-1; the D is unclear. Germline V gene data show CDR1 as SEHNR and CDR2 as FQNEAQ (reference sequence). The length of the CDR3 is 16 residues. The ends were cut back, 1 base at V and 3 bases at J, with 13 bases in the middle. CDR3 sequence (DNA): TGTGCCAGCAGCTTAGGAAGGCGTCTCTTCTACAATGAGCAGTTCTTC. Its protein product is CASSLGRRLFYNEQFF.

This clonotype appeared a few times. The gene calls are TRBV20-1 and TRBJ2-5, with D unresolved. Germline values: CDR1 DFQATT, CDR2 SNEGSKA (reference sequence). V shed 0 bases and J shed 3 bases, with 8 bases lying between them. The CDR3 runs to 13 residues. DNA for the CDR3: TGCAGTGCTAGAGATGTGAGGAAAGAGACCCAGTACTTC. This encodes CSARDVRKETQYF.

This clonotype has a handful of counts. The V gene is TRBV3-1, the J gene TRBJ1-6, with D unresolved. The germline V gene has CDR1 LGHDT and CDR2 YNNKEL (reference sequence). The CDR3 length is 15 residues. Trimming cost V 2 bases and J 7 bases, with 12 bases left between them. The CDR3 sequence: CASSQRRSDNSPLHF. The CDR3 DNA sequence: TGTGCCAGCAGCCAAAGACGGAGTGACAATTCACCCCTCCACTTT.

The rearrangement joins TRBV5-8 to TRBJ2-7; 10 positions agree with TRBD1. The CDR3 runs 15 residues. Germline assignment: CDR1 SGHTS and CDR2 YDEGEE. The trim removed 5 bases at V and 0 bases at J, leaving 5 bases unmatched. The CDR3 here is CASSRTGGSSYEQYF. The CDR3 region has the DNA TGTGCCAGCAGTAGGACAGGGGGGAGCTCCTACGAGCAGTACTTC.

This rearrangement joins TRBV15 to TRBJ1-5; tentative D call: TRBD1 (5 bases). Trimming took off 5 bases at V and 3 bases at J, with 8 bases between the two ends. This CDR3 has 13 amino acids. Germline CDR1 reads LNHNV; CDR2 reads YYDKDF (reference sequence). CDR3 coding DNA: TGTGCCACCAGCGGAGGGGTCAATCAGCCCCAGCATTTT. It translates to CATSGGVNQPQHF.

This clonotype showed up many times. This chain connects TRBV27 to TRBJ2-1, with D perhaps TRBD2 (5 bases). The V gene's germline CDR1 is MNHEY and CDR2 SMNVEV (reference sequence). Trimming pared 6 bases from V and 12 bases from J, leaving 12 bases between. The CDR3 loop spans 11 amino acids. The CDR3 DNA sequence: TGTGCCAGCAGGGCGGGCTTCGGGCAGTTCTTC. This codes for CASRAGFGQFF.

There are many counts of this clonotype. The CDR3 protein is CASSRQYTGELFF. The DNA for the CDR3 is TGTGCCAGCAGTAGACAGTACACCGGGGAGCTGTTTTTT. The J gene is TRBJ2-2, the V gene TRBV6-2 or TRBV6-3; the D gene is possibly TRBD1 (5 bases). The V end was cut by 5 bases, the J end by 3 bases, with 7 bases between. This CDR3 spans 13 amino acids. Germline V gene data show CDR1 as MNHEY and CDR2 as SVGEGT.

A few counts support this clonotype. This chain links TRBV5-4 with TRBJ2-7, with D unclear. This CDR3 is 13 amino acids long. In germline, CDR1 is SGHNT, CDR2 YYREEE (reference sequence). Trimming pared 0 bases from V and 5 bases from J, leaving 9 bases between. CDR3 loop: CASSLAVMDEQYF. As DNA, the CDR3 is TGTGCCAGCAGCTTGGCGGTGATGGACGAGCAGTACTTC.